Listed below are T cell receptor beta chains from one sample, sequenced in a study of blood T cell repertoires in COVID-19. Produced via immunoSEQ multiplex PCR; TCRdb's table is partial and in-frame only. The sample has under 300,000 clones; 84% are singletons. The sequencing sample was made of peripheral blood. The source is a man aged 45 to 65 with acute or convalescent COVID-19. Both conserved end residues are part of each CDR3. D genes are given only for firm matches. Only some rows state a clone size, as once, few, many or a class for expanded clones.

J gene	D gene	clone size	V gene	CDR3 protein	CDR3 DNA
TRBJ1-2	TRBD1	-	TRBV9	CASSVGDRGYGYTF	TGTGCCAGCAGCGTAGGGGACAGGGGGTATGGCTACACCTTC
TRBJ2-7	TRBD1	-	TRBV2	CASSEDRGEAYEQYF	TGTGCCAGCAGTGAGGACAGGGGTGAGGCCTACGAGCAGTACTTC
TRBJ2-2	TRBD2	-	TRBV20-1	CSASPTSASNTGELFF	TGCAGTGCTAGTCCGACTAGCGCCTCGAACACCGGGGAGCTGTTTTTT
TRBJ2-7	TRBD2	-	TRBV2	CASTGLAGSPEQYF	TGTGCCAGCACCGGACTAGCGGGGTCTCCCGAGCAGTACTTC
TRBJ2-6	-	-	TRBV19	CASIRGGSGANVLTF	TGTGCCAGTATTCGAGGGGGCTCTGGGGCCAACGTCCTGACTTTC
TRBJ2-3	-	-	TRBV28	CASSGVDTQYF	TGTGCCAGCAGCGGGGTCGATACGCAGTATTTT
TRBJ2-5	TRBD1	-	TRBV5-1	CASSTGQGTQETQYF	TGCGCCAGCAGCACGGGACAGGGTACCCAAGAGACCCAGTACTTC
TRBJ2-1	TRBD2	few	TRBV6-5	CASTGLAGGMGEQFF	TGTGCCAGCACCGGACTAGCGGGCGGCATGGGGGAGCAGTTCTTC
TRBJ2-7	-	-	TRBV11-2	CASSLVGRSSYEQYF	TGTGCCAGCAGCTTAGTGGGCAGAAGCTCCTACGAGCAGTACTTC
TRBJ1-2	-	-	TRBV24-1	CATSTGNYGYTF	TGTGCCACCTCCACCGGTAACTATGGCTACACCTTC
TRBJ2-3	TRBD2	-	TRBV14	CASSPRAGGAADTQYF	TGTGCCAGCAGCCCCAGGGCGGGGGGAGCGGCAGATACGCAGTATTTT
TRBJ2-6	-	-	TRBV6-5	CASWHSGANVLTF	TGTGCCAGTTGGCACTCTGGGGCCAACGTCCTGACTTTC
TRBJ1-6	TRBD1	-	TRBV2	CASSENPGTVGSPLHF	TGTGCCAGCAGTGAAAACCCCGGGACAGTTGGTTCACCCCTCCACTTT
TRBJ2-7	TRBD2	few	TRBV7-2	CASSLEGASGAYEQYF	TGTGCCAGCAGCTTGGAGGGGGCTAGCGGGGCCTACGAGCAGTACTTC
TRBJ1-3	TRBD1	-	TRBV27	CASRPGTGGSGNTIYF	TGTGCCAGCAGGCCCGGGACAGGGGGTTCTGGAAACACCATATATTTT
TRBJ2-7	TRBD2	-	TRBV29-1	CSVVPSAAGGREQYF	TGCAGCGTTGTCCCCTCAGCAGCGGGAGGGCGCGAGCAGTACTTC
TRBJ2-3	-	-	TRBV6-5	CASSYPGADTQYF	TGTGCCAGCAGTTATCCAGGTGCAGATACGCAGTATTTT
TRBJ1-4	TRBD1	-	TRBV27	CASSLSLYGTGRLSANEKLFF	TGTGCCAGCAGTTTATCCTTATATGGGACAGGGAGGTTATCGGCTAATGAAAAACTGTTTTTT
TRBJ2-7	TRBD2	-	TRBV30	CAWSGGGRAPEQYF	TGTGCCTGGAGTGGCGGGGGGCGTGCCCCCGAGCAGTACTTC
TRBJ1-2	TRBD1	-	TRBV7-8	CASSLQGASYGYTF	TGTGCCAGCAGCTTACAGGGGGCGAGCTATGGCTACACCTTC
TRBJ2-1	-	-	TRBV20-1	CSASVVRAYNEQFF	TGCAGTGCTAGTGTGGTCAGGGCTTACAATGAGCAGTTCTTC
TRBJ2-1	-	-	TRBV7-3	CASSLNPGRGRNEQFF	TGTGCCAGCAGCTTAAATCCCGGCAGGGGACGAAATGAGCAGTTCTTC
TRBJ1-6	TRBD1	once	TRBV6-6	CASRRQGAKAIYSPLHF	TGTGCCAGCAGGCGACAGGGGGCGAAGGCAATCTACTCACCCCTCCACTTT
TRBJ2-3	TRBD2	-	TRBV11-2	CASSSLLGLGADTQYF	TGTGCCAGCAGCTCCCTTCTGGGACTAGGGGCAGATACGCAGTATTTT
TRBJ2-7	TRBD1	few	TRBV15	CATSEGTGEVYEQYF	TGTGCCACCAGCGAGGGGACAGGGGAAGTGTACGAGCAGTACTTC
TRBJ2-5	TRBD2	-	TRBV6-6	CASSPRGKNRVAGGQETQYF	TGTGCCAGCAGTCCCCGAGGGAAGAACAGGGTTGCGGGGGGTCAAGAGACCCAGTACTTC
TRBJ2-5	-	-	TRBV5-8	CASSLAGKETQYF	TGTGCCAGCAGCTTGGCAGGGAAAGAGACCCAGTACTTC
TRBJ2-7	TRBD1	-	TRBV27	CASSLGSGQGAYEQYF	TGTGCCAGCAGCCTCGGGTCGGGACAGGGAGCCTACGAGCAGTACTTC
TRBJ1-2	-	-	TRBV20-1	CSASGFEGNYGYTF	TGCAGTGCTAGTGGGTTCGAGGGAAACTATGGCTACACCTTC
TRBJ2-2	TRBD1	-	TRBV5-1	CAIRSSGTGTTGELFF	TGCGCCATCCGAAGCTCCGGGACAGGGACCACCGGGGAGCTGTTTTTT
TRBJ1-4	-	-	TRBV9	CASSLTNSYREKLFF	TGTGCCAGCAGCCTCACCAACAGCTACCGGGAAAAACTGTTTTTT
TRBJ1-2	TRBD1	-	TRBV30	CAWYLRTGGGYTF	TGTGCCTGGTATCTCAGGACAGGGGGTGGCTACACCTTC
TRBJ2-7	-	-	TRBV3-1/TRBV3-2	CASSQDWATPYEQYF	TGTGCCAGCAGCCAAGACTGGGCCACTCCTTACGAGCAGTACTTC
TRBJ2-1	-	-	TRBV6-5	CASRDSYNEQFF	TGTGCCAGCAGAGATAGTTACAATGAGCAGTTCTTC
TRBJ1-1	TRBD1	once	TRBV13	CASSQDRGRTEAFF	TGTGCCAGCAGCCAGGACAGGGGGCGAACTGAAGCTTTCTTT
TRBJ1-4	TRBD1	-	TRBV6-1	CASSERDRVNEKLFF	TGTGCCAGCAGTGAACGGGACAGGGTAAATGAAAAACTGTTTTTT
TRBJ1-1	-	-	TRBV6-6	CASSYGTNTEAFF	TGTGCCAGCAGTTACGGGACTAACACTGAAGCTTTCTTT